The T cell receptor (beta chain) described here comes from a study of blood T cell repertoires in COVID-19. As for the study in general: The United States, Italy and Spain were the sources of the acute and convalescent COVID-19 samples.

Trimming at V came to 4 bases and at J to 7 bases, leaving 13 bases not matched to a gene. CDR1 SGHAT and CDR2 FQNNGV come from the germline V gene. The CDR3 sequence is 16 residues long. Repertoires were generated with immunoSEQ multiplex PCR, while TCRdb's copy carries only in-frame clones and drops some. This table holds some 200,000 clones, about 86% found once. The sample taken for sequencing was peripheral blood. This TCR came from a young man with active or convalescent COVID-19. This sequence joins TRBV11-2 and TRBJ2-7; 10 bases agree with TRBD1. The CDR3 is CASSSTSTGGWEEQYF. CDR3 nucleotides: TGTGCCAGCAGCTCGACCTCGACAGGGGGCTGGGAAGAGCAGTACTTC.